These 21 T cell receptor beta chains originate from one sample sequenced in a study of cytomegalovirus exposure and HLA in healthy donors. The study ran its PCR with 60 Vbeta and 13 Jbeta primers. TCRdb keeps only in-frame clones here, not all; method: immunoSEQ multiplex PCR. Of 110,000 to 150,000 clones listed, more than 9.5% are singletons. The sequencing input was PBMCs. The receptor source for this set is a man between 45 and 60 years old in good health and CMV-seronegative.

This clone turned up a few times. The rearrangement links TRBV30 to TRBJ1-1, with 7 nucleotides matching TRBD1. The trim removed 0 bases at V and 3 bases at J, leaving 10 bases unmatched. Germline assignment: CDR1 GTSNPN and CDR2 SVGIG (reference sequence). This CDR3 has 16 residues. The CDR3 region has the DNA TGTGCCTGGAGTGTCGCCCGGGACAGTTGGTACACTGAAGCTTTCTTT. Protein sequence: CAWSVARDSWYTEAFF.

This clone was seen a few times. CDR3 bases: TGTGCCAGCAAAGGGGCTGGTCATTCACCCCTCCACTTT. Amino acids: CASKGAGHSPLHF. The rearrangement joins TRBV6-5 to TRBJ1-6; D might be TRBD1 (5 bases). The CDR3 loop spans 13 amino acids. V was shortened by 7 bases and J by 8 bases, with 12 bases between the two germline ends. The V gene's germline CDR1 is MNHEY and CDR2 SVGAGI.

Remarks on this clone: The junction does not match germline at one end; this may be a read error. J is TRBJ1-1 and V is TRBV30, with TRBD1 identical over 8 bases. CDR1 is GTSNPN and CDR2 is SVGIG in the germline V gene (reference sequence). The CDR3 is 16 residues long. The chain's CDR3 is CDWSPGQGERETEPFF. Here the CDR3 DNA reads TGTGACTGGAGTCCCGGACAGGGTGAACGTGAAACTGAACCTTTCTTT.

The rearrangement uses TRBV5-1 and TRBJ1-1; 12 nucleotides match TRBD1. Germline loops: CDR1 SGHRS, CDR2 YFSETQ. Trimming cost V 4 bases and J 11 bases; bases outside gene matches: 12. This CDR3 is 15 amino acids long. CDR3 amino acids: CASSPAGDRGPGAFF. Here the CDR3 DNA reads TGCGCCAGCAGCCCGGCAGGGGACAGGGGGCCGGGTGCTTTCTTT.

This chain's CDR3 is CASSMQVRNQPQHF. CDR3 coding DNA: TGTGCCAGTAGTATGCAGGTACGCAATCAGCCCCAGCATTTT. This chain uses TRBV19 with TRBJ1-5; D not resolved. In germline, CDR1 is LNHDA, CDR2 SQIVND (reference sequence). V lost 3 bases to trimming and J lost 2 bases, with 8 bases between them. The CDR3 is made up of 14 amino acids.

The chain joins TRBV5-1 to TRBJ2-3; TRBD1 matches at 11 bases. J lost 3 bases, V lost 3 bases, and 3 bases had no gene match. CDR1 and CDR2 from the germline V gene are SGHRS and YFSETQ. The CDR3 has 15 residues. The chain's CDR3 is CASSWGTGGTDTQYF. CDR3 in DNA: TGCGCCAGCAGCTGGGGGACAGGGGGAACAGATACGCAGTATTTT.

The CDR3 reads CASSEGGSGANVLTF. CDR3 nucleotide sequence: TGTGCCAGCAGTGAGGGGGGCTCTGGGGCCAACGTCCTGACTTTC. The rearrangement uses TRBV2 and TRBJ2-6, with D possibly TRBD2 on 6 matching bases. The CDR3 consists of 15 residues. CDR1 is SNHLY, CDR2 FYNNEI, per germline. V lost 3 bases and J 0 bases, leaving 6 bases between the germline ends. The complete variable domain, with remaining parts taken from reference TRBV2 and TRBJ2-6, reads EPEVTQTPSHQVTQMGQEVILRCVPISNHLYFYWYRQILGQKVEFLVSFYNNEISEKSEIFDDQFSVERPDGSNFTLKIRSTKLEDSAMYFCASSEGGSGANVLTFGAGSRLTVL.

The chain joins TRBV19 to TRBJ2-1; 8 bases line up with TRBD2. The V and J ends lost 5 bases and 15 bases, in that order; junction bases with no gene match: 12. Germline V gene data show CDR1 as LNHDA and CDR2 as SQIVND (reference sequence). This CDR3 contains 13 residues. CDR3 in amino acids: CASSPLTSGSVFF. The CDR3 DNA reads TGTGCCAGTAGTCCCCTAACCAGCGGGAGTGTGTTCTTC.

V and J are TRBV5-1 and TRBJ2-3; D may be TRBD2 (5 bases). CDR1 and CDR2 from the germline V gene are SGHRS and YFSETQ. Trimming cost V 1 base and J 2 bases, with 11 bases left between them. This CDR3 has 15 amino acids. CDR3 residues: CASSLPSGLTDTQYF. The CDR3 DNA sequence: TGCGCCAGCAGCTTGCCCAGCGGACTCACAGATACGCAGTATTTT.

The chain recombines TRBV25-1 with TRBJ2-5; a possible D gene is TRBD1 (5 bases). The V gene lost 0 bases and the J gene lost 1 base, with 15 bases spanning the gap. In germline, CDR1 is MGHDK, CDR2 SYGVNS. The CDR3 totals 17 residues. The CDR3 DNA reads as TGTGCCAGCAGTGAATATAAGGGGCAGGGCGCCCAAGAGACCCAGTACTTC. This codes for CASSEYKGQGAQETQYF. Filled out from reference TRBV25-1 and TRBJ2-5, the complete variable domain reads EADIYQTPRYLVIGTGKKITLECSQTMGHDKMYWYQQDPGMELHLIHYSYGVNSTEKGDLSSESTVSRIRTEHFPLTLESARPSHTSQYLCASSEYKGQGAQETQYFGPGTRLLVL.

V is TRBV6-5 and J is TRBJ1-1; TRBD1 matches at 7 bases. There are 14 residues in the CDR3. Germline CDR1 is MNHEY and CDR2 is SVGAGI. J gave up 3 bases and V 6 bases, and 7 bases lay outside the gene matches. CDR3 region: CASSRRQGHTEAFF. CDR3 in DNA: TGTGCCAGCAGCCGGAGACAGGGTCACACTGAAGCTTTCTTT.

This rearrangement joins TRBV2 to TRBJ1-6; D ambiguous. Germline lookup yields CDR1 SNHLY and CDR2 FYNNEI. Trimming took off 7 bases at V and 9 bases at J, with 16 bases between the two ends. The CDR3 sequence is 14 residues long. This chain's CDR3 is CASTRTHTSSPLHF. In DNA, the CDR3 is TGTGCCAGCACCCGAACCCACACCAGTTCACCCCTCCACTTT.

V usage is TRBV6-1 and J usage is TRBJ2-1; D remains unclear. From germline, CDR1 is MNHNS and CDR2 SASEGT. The CDR3 runs to 14 residues. V dropped 5 bases and J dropped 0 bases, with 8 bases sitting between them. The CDR3 bases are TGTGCCAGCAGTATGGCTAGCTCCTACAATGAGCAGTTCTTC. Protein product: CASSMASSYNEQFF.

The genes are TRBV5-8 and TRBJ1-1, with no clear D. The CDR3 runs to 14 residues. Trimming removed 0 bases at V and 0 bases at J, with 6 bases between. Germline loops: CDR1 SGHTS, CDR2 YDEGEE. In DNA form, the CDR3 reads TGTGCCAGCAGCTTGGGGCTGATGAACACTGAAGCTTTCTTT. Amino acids: CASSLGLMNTEAFF.

This clone was picked up a small number of times. This sequence joins TRBV18 and TRBJ2-2; 10 nucleotides agree with TRBD1. Germline CDR1 KGHSH, CDR2 LQKENI. This CDR3 contains 16 residues. The ends lost 4 bases at V and 0 bases at J; junction bases unmatched: 2. The CDR3, as DNA: TGTGCCAGCTCACAGACAGGGGGCGCGAACACCGGGGAGCTGTTTTTT. This encodes CASSQTGGANTGELFF.

This clone was observed a handful of times. The chain carries TRBV2 and TRBJ2-7, with D hard to call. The CDR3 spans 14 residues. Germline CDR1 SNHLY, CDR2 FYNNEI. The V and J ends lost 3 bases and 6 bases respectively, with 15 bases between them. DNA of the CDR3: TGTGCCAGCAGTGACCGCGCATCCCTTATCGAGCAGTACTTC. It codes for CASSDRASLIEQYF.

The V call is TRBV5-4, the J call TRBJ1-1; D may be TRBD1 (5 bases). V gave up 1 base and J gave up 1 base, with 8 bases separating them. Germline CDR1 SGHNT, CDR2 YYREEE (reference sequence). The CDR3 loop spans 14 amino acids. In DNA, the CDR3 is TGTGCCAGCAGCTTGAAGCAGGGGAACACTGAAGCTTTCTTT. Translated, it gives CASSLKQGNTEAFF.

V and J are TRBV18 and TRBJ1-4; 7 nucleotides agree with TRBD1. CDR1 and CDR2 from the germline V gene are KGHSH and LQKENI. The CDR3 totals 13 residues. V shed 3 bases, J shed 7 bases, and the junction held 2 bases outside the gene matches. CDR3 DNA sequence: TGTGCCAGCTCACCCCAGGGGGGTGAAAAACTGTTTTTT. The encoded protein is CASSPQGGEKLFF.

V and J are TRBV23-1 and TRBJ1-5; D is unclear. TRBV23-1 is assigned to the ORF class and has an uncertain function. Between the trimmed V and J ends, which lost 2 bases and 4 bases, there was a span of 12 bases. This CDR3 has 15 residues. This CDR3 is CASSQIDGSNQPQHF. The CDR3, as DNA: TGCGCCAGCAGTCAAATTGACGGGAGTAATCAGCCCCAGCATTTT.

This clone was seen only a few times. The J gene is TRBJ2-2, the V gene TRBV2, with D maybe TRBD1 (6 bases). Germline lookup yields CDR1 SNHLY and CDR2 FYNNEI. V was pared by 6 bases and J by 3 bases, with 14 bases between. This CDR3 has 15 residues. In nucleotides, the CDR3 is TGTGCCAGCAGCGATAGGACAGCCTACACCGGGGAGCTGTTTTTT. Protein sequence: CASSDRTAYTGELFF.

This clone turned up a few times. The chain recombines TRBV5-6 with TRBJ2-1, with TRBD2 matching over 9 bases. Germline loops: CDR1 SGHDT, CDR2 YYEEEE. Unmatched junction bases numbered 15, after V lost 4 bases and J lost 10 bases. This CDR3 has 16 residues. CDR3 sequence reads: CASSQAGGRVNDEQFF. The CDR3 nucleotides read TGTGCCAGCAGCCAAGCGGGGGGAAGGGTAAACGACGAGCAGTTCTTC.